The 23 T cell receptor beta chains listed next were all sequenced from one sample in a study of blood T cell repertoires in COVID-19 (dated by TCRdb to 2019 to 2021). Library preparation was by the immunoSEQ multiplex PCR assay. The table was pulled from immuneACCESS by TCRdb, which kept in-frame rearrangements only. Such tables lose some clones; where checked, under half of the loss comes from unresolved V genes, and the rest has no known cause. The sample includes more than 95,000 clones, with about four fifths observed a single time. Of the sample, approximately 26% falls within the top ten clones. The sample comprised peripheral blood. These receptors all come from a man between 60 and 75 years old with acute or convalescent COVID-19.

This sequence joins TRBV6-5 and TRBJ1-2; 8 bases map to TRBD1. The CDR3 extends over 12 amino acids. The junction had 2 bases not matched to a gene; V was cut back by 6 bases and J by 5 bases. Looked up from germline, CDR1 is MNHEY and CDR2 is SVGAGI. The CDR3 nucleotides read TGTGCCAGCAGCCAGGGGGCGTATGGCTACACCTTC. Translating gives CASSQGAYGYTF.

This clone was seen a handful of times. The genes are TRBV6-5 and TRBJ1-5; maybe TRBD1 (5 bases). Germline CDR1 and CDR2: MNHEY and SVGAGI. The CDR3 runs 13 residues. V was clipped by 2 bases and J by 13 bases, with 15 bases between them. CDR3: CASSYTRDSFQHF. CDR3 nucleotides: TGTGCCAGCAGTTACACCCGGGACTCCTTTCAGCATTTT.

This chain uses TRBV27 with TRBJ1-1, with TRBD1 matching 7 bases. CDR1 MNHEY and CDR2 SMNVEV come from the germline V gene (reference sequence). The CDR3 covers 17 residues. After removal of 4 bases from V and 3 bases from J, the junction contained 14 bases not matched to a gene. CDR3 sequence reads: CASSYRQGFSGDTEAFF. The CDR3 nucleotides are TGTGCCAGCAGTTATAGACAGGGCTTCAGTGGGGACACTGAAGCTTTCTTT.

V gene TRBV4-1 combines with J gene TRBJ2-1, with 9 bases that match TRBD2. CDR3 size: 14 residues. The V segment lost 2 bases and the J segment 5 bases; nucleotides outside the gene matches: 1. Germline lookup yields CDR1 MGHRA and CDR2 YSYEKL. The CDR3, as DNA: TGCGCCAGCAGCCAACTAGCGGGGAACAATGAGCAGTTCTTC. Protein: CASSQLAGNNEQFF.

The V call is TRBV5-1, the J call TRBJ2-7; tentatively, D is TRBD1 (6 bases). Trimming removed 6 bases at V and 2 bases at J, with 15 bases between. This CDR3 spans 14 amino acids. Germline values: CDR1 SGHRS, CDR2 YFSETQ. CDR3 loop: CASKPGDITYEQYF. Written as DNA, the CDR3 is TGCGCCAGCAAACCCGGGGACATTACCTACGAGCAGTACTTC.

This clone was counted many times. The chain carries TRBV7-8 and TRBJ2-1, with 8 bases identical to TRBD2. The germline CDR1 and CDR2 sequences are SGHVS and FQNEAQ. The CDR3 loop spans 15 amino acids. J was trimmed by 1 base and V by 5 bases; bases with no gene match: 4. In nucleotides, the CDR3 is TGTGCCAGCAGCCCTAGCGGGCTTTCCTACAATGAGCAGTTCTTC. Translated, it gives CASSPSGLSYNEQFF.

The chain combines TRBV6-2 or TRBV6-3 with TRBJ1-2, with 10 bases matching TRBD1. The CDR3 has 16 residues. The trim removed 2 bases at V and 4 bases at J, leaving 7 bases unmatched. Germline-derived CDR1 and CDR2 are MNHEY and SVGEGT. CDR3: CASSYETGGAGYGYTF. The CDR3 DNA reads as TGTGCCAGCAGTTACGAGACAGGGGGCGCCGGCTATGGCTACACCTTC.

The chain is built from TRBV25-1 and TRBJ1-3; D gene unclear. Trimming removed 3 bases from V and 2 bases from J, with 8 bases in between. The CDR3 covers 14 residues. Germline assignment: CDR1 MGHDK and CDR2 SYGVNS. DNA of the CDR3: TGTGCCAGCAGTGACAGTCAAGCTGGAAACACCATATATTTT. Residues: CASSDSQAGNTIYF.

The CDR3 DNA follows: TGTGCCAGTAGTACTACGGGACAGGGGGCCTCCTACGAGCAGTACTTC. It encodes CASSTTGQGASYEQYF. The rearrangement uses TRBV19 and TRBJ2-7, with 12 positions matching TRBD1. In germline, CDR1 is LNHDA, CDR2 SQIVND (reference sequence). J lost 0 bases, V lost 4 bases, and 4 bases had no gene match. This CDR3 comprises 16 residues.

This clone was detected only once. The chain uses TRBV28 and TRBJ2-1; possibly TRBD1 for D (6 bases). The V end lost 2 bases, the J end lost 9 bases, and 17 bases lay between the germline ends. Germline V gene sequence: CDR1 MDHEN, CDR2 SYDVKM. The CDR3 sequence is 15 residues long. Here the CDR3 DNA reads TGTGCCAGCAGTTTAGAAGGCCAGGGGTTGGCTGAGCAGTTCTTC. Its translation: CASSLEGQGLAEQFF.

V is TRBV7-6 and J is TRBJ2-1, with 11 bases aligning to TRBD2. There are 18 residues in the CDR3. V gave up 3 bases and J gave up 6 bases; unmatched junction bases: 13. Germline V gene data show CDR1 as SGHVS and CDR2 as FNYEAQ. CDR3 protein: CASSFGDRLAGYPNEQFF. The CDR3 nucleotides are TGTGCCAGCAGCTTTGGGGACAGACTAGCGGGATACCCCAATGAGCAGTTCTTC. Drawing the rest from reference TRBV7-6 and TRBJ2-1, the complete variable domain is GAGVSQSPRYKVTKRGQDVALRCDPISGHVSLYWYRQALGQGPEFLTYFNYEAQQDKSGLPNDRFSAERPEGSISTLTIQRTEQRDSAMYRCASSFGDRLAGYPNEQFFGPGTRLTVL.

Here the CDR3 reads CASSIGIREGAFF. Written as DNA, the CDR3 is TGTGCCAGTAGTATAGGCATCAGGGAGGGGGCTTTCTTT. The chain has TRBV19 and TRBJ1-1, with D tentatively TRBD1 (5 bases). Germline V gives CDR1 LNHDA, CDR2 SQIVND (reference sequence). The CDR3 has 13 residues. Deletions cut 1 base from V and 11 bases from J, with 14 bases between.

This clone has only one observation. V and J are TRBV7-2 and TRBJ2-5, with 8 positions matching TRBD2. CDR3 size: 13 residues. Germline V gene sequence: CDR1 SGHTA, CDR2 FQGNSA. J was trimmed by 5 bases and V by 3 bases; bases with no gene match: 2. CDR3: CASSFREGETQYF. CDR3 DNA sequence: TGTGCCAGCAGCTTTCGGGAGGGGGAGACCCAGTACTTC.

This rearrangement joins TRBV7-9 to TRBJ2-7; the match to TRBD1 covers 8 bases. After removal of 5 bases from V and 2 bases from J, the junction contained 5 bases not matched to a gene. The germline CDR1 and CDR2 sequences are SEHNR and FQNEAQ (reference sequence). The CDR3 loop spans 14 amino acids. CDR3 loop: CASSMGQVPYEQYV. CDR3 sequence (DNA): TGTGCCAGCAGCATGGGACAGGTCCCCTACGAGCAGTACGTC.

The rearrangement uses TRBV10-2 and TRBJ2-3, with a weak D call TRBD1 (6 bases). Trimming cost V 5 bases and J 3 bases, with 12 bases left between them. This CDR3 is built from 14 residues. Per germline, CDR1 WSHSY and CDR2 SAAADI. This CDR3 reads CASSRDRSTDTQYF. The CDR3 DNA follows: TGCGCCAGCAGTCGCGACAGGTCGACAGATACGCAGTATTTT.

The chain recombines TRBV7-2 with TRBJ1-5, with TRBD1 as a possible D gene (5 bases). Trimming removed 2 bases from V and 0 bases from J, with 11 bases in between. The germline V gene has CDR1 SGHTA and CDR2 FQGNSA. CDR3 size: 16 residues. CDR3 nucleotides: TGTGCCAGCAGCTTATCGGGGGGGGGTAGCAATCAGCCCCAGCATTTT. Amino acid sequence: CASSLSGGGSNQPQHF.

The chain joins TRBV10-1 to TRBJ2-5, with D possibly being TRBD1 (5 bases). Germline CDR1 WNHNN, CDR2 SYGVQD (reference sequence). Deletions cut 6 bases from V and 0 bases from J, with 11 bases between. This CDR3 has 14 residues. CDR3 region: CASRTVTNQETQYF. The DNA of the CDR3 is TGCGCCAGCAGGACAGTCACCAACCAAGAGACCCAGTACTTC.

The rearrangement links TRBV6-2 or TRBV6-3 to TRBJ1-4, with D possibly matching TRBD1 (5 bases). This CDR3 is built from 14 residues. CDR1 MNHEY and CDR2 SVGEGT come from the germline V gene. V was pared by 6 bases and J by 3 bases, with 11 bases between. CDR3 nucleotide sequence: TGTGCCAGCAGCTCAGGGTCCGCTAATGAAAAACTGTTTTTT. It codes for CASSSGSANEKLFF.

This chain connects TRBV21-1 to TRBJ1-5; the table names TRBD1, a call not compared with the DNA. TRBV21-1 is described as a pseudogene. This CDR3 region has 13 residues. The CDR3 loop is CASSLRTGQPQHF. The CDR3 DNA is TGTGCCAGCAGCTTGCGGACAGGACAGCCCCAGCATTTT.

The J gene is TRBJ2-1, the V gene TRBV11-2, with 7 bases matching TRBD1. CDR3 size: 17 residues. J was trimmed by 0 bases and V by 7 bases; bases with no gene match: 12. The germline gives CDR1 SGHAT, CDR2 FQNNGV. CDR3 residues: CASTPRGLSSSYNEQFF. Written as DNA, the CDR3 is TGTGCCAGCACCCCGAGGGGGCTCTCGAGCTCCTACAATGAGCAGTTCTTC.

This chain connects TRBV10-2 to TRBJ2-1; 9 bases are a match to TRBD2. The CDR3 is 15 residues long. The V and J ends lost 3 bases and 4 bases, in that order; junction bases with no gene match: 4. CDR1 and CDR2 from the germline V gene are WSHSY and SAAADI. CDR3 in DNA: TGCGCCAGCAGTGAATGGCGGGAGGGGTACAATGAGCAGTTCTTC. Translation gives CASSEWREGYNEQFF.

In DNA form, the CDR3 reads TGCGCCAGCAGCCTCACAGGAGGGTCCTATAATTCACCCCTCCACTTT. The encoded protein is CASSLTGGSYNSPLHF. The chain combines TRBV4-1 with TRBJ1-6, with D maybe TRBD1 (5 bases). The CDR3 loop spans 16 amino acids. The V end was cut by 4 bases, the J end by 1 base, with 11 bases between. Germline V lookup: CDR1 MGHRA, CDR2 YSYEKL.

This chain joins TRBV5-8 and TRBJ2-3; TRBD2 agrees at 11 bases. The CDR3 has 16 residues. V lost 4 bases, J lost 2 bases, and 6 bases stayed unmatched. Germline V lookup: CDR1 SGHTS, CDR2 YDEGEE. The CDR3 loop reads CASSRGLADLTDTQYF. As DNA, the CDR3 is TGTGCCAGCAGCAGGGGACTAGCGGACCTCACAGATACGCAGTATTTT.